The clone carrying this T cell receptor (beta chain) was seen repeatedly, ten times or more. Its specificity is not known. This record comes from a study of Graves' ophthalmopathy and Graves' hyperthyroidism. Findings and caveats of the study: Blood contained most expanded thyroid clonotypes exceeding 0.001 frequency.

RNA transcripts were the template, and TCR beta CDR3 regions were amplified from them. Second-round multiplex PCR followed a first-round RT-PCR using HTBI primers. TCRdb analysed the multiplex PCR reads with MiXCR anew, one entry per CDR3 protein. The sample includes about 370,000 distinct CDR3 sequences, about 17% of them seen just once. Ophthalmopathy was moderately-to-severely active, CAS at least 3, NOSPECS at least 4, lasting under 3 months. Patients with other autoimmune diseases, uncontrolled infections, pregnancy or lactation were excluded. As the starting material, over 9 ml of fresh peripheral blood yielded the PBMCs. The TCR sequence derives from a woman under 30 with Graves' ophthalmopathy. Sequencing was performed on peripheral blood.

DNA of the CDR3: TGCAGTGCTAGAGTCGGCTCTGGGTCAAGCGGGGAACACCAAGAGACCCAGTACTTC. Its translation is CSARVGSGSSGEHQETQYF. The gene calls are TRBV20-1 and TRBJ2-5; 7 positions match TRBD2. Germline CDR1 is DFQATT and CDR2 is SNEGSKA (reference sequence). CDR3 length equals 19 residues. Trimming removed 1 base from V and 0 bases from J; junction bases left unmatched: 17.